This T cell receptor (beta chain) was observed in a study of chemoradiotherapy in HPV16-positive cancers. Profiling relied on immunoSEQ multiplex PCR, and the TCRdb table lists in-frame clones only, not all of them. The sample holds 4,000 to 5,000 clones, about 85% seen once. On this clone: One end of the junction does not line up with germline, which may come from a read error.

The clonotype originates from a human donor with HPV-associated anogenital cancer. The specimen comprised tumor tissue, sampled from a patient who underwent chemoradiotherapy.

CDR3 region: CASSLAGAAEAFF. DNA of the CDR3: TGTGCCAGCAGCCTAGCAGGGGCAGCTGAAGCTTTCTTT. The V and J genes are TRBV7-2 and TRBJ1-1; possible D gene TRBD1, 6 bases. Germline V gene data show CDR1 as SGHTA and CDR2 as FQGNSA. This CDR3 has 13 amino acids.